These 24 T cell receptor beta chains were all obtained from the same sample, sequenced in a study of post-analysis software for immune sequencing data. Their antigens remain unidentified. Study results and limitations: Patients carried roughly 5 TRBV segments more frequently than controls did, and TRBV5-6, TRBV5-1 and TRBV20-1 were among them.

Libraries were made from TCR beta cDNA, and they carried unique molecular identifiers. TCRdb fed the PCR reads into MiXCR, producing one record per CDR3 protein. This sample has some 800,000 distinct CDR3 sequences, with 46% found just once. Sequencing input: blood. The receptors here all came from a girl between 5 and 17 years old with multiple sclerosis.

This clonotype was seen a handful of times. The chain has TRBV12-3 or TRBV12-4 and TRBJ2-5, with TRBD2 as a possible D gene (7 bases). Deletions cut 4 bases from V and 5 bases from J, with 17 bases between. The CDR3 runs to 15 residues. The chain's CDR3 is CASSSRRGAGETQYF. The CDR3 nucleotides read TGTGCCAGCAGTTCCCGCCGGGGGGCTGGGGAGACCCAGTACTTC.

V usage is TRBV24-1 and J usage is TRBJ2-7; D may match TRBD1 or TRBD2 (5 bases each). Germline V gene sequence: CDR1 KGHDR, CDR2 SFDVKD. The V and J ends lost 9 bases and 0 bases respectively, with 11 bases between them. This CDR3 is 13 amino acids long. The CDR3 DNA is TGTGCCACCTCCGGGACGATCTCCTACGAGCAGTACTTC. It is translated as CATSGTISYEQYF.

The chain employs TRBV28 and TRBJ2-1; no clear D gene. The CDR3 extends over 15 amino acids. Germline V gene data show CDR1 as MDHEN and CDR2 as SYDVKM. The ends were cut back, 7 bases at V and 2 bases at J, with 15 bases in the middle. CDR3: CASKVYRWAYNEQFF. The CDR3 nucleotides read TGTGCCAGCAAAGTCTACAGATGGGCCTACAATGAGCAGTTCTTC. Full variable domain (remainder filled in from reference TRBV28 and TRBJ2-1): DVKVTQSSRYLVKRTGEKVFLECVQDMDHENMFWYRQDPGLGLRLIYFSYDVKMKEKGDIPEGYSVSREKKERFSLILESASTNQTSMYLCASKVYRWAYNEQFFGPGTRLTVL.

The chain has TRBV5-1 and TRBJ2-5; D ambiguous. The V end lost 3 bases, the J end lost 2 bases, and 11 bases lay between the germline ends. CDR3 length equals 14 residues. Looked up from germline, CDR1 is SGHRS and CDR2 is YFSETQ. The CDR3 is CASSSVSGQETQYF. In DNA form, the CDR3 reads TGCGCCAGCAGCTCGGTTTCGGGTCAAGAGACCCAGTACTTC.

The chain is built from TRBV7-2 and TRBJ2-3; D unresolved. Germline V lookup: CDR1 SGHTA, CDR2 FQGNSA. Deletions cut 1 base from V and 2 bases from J, with 10 bases between. This CDR3 spans 15 amino acids. The CDR3 spells CASSLGNGYTDTQYF. Written as DNA, the CDR3 is TGTGCCAGCAGCTTAGGAAACGGGTACACAGATACGCAGTATTTT.

This clonotype has just a few counts. This chain joins TRBV29-1 and TRBJ2-7, with TRBD2 matching over 11 bases. CDR3 length equals 14 residues. After removal of 7 bases from V and 5 bases from J, the junction contained 10 bases not matched to a gene. Germline V gene data show CDR1 as SQVTM and CDR2 as ANQGSEA. The CDR3 bases are TGCAGCGGTGGAGTAGCGGGAGGGCCAAACGAGCAGTACTTC. Translated, it gives CSGGVAGGPNEQYF.

This chain uses TRBV3-1 with TRBJ2-5; D unresolved. Trimming took off 4 bases at V and 2 bases at J, with 17 bases between the two ends. Looked up from germline, CDR1 is LGHDT and CDR2 is YNNKEL (reference sequence). The CDR3 has 16 residues. CDR3 loop: CASSPEVTRPQETQYF. The DNA for the CDR3 is TGTGCCAGCAGCCCCGAAGTGACCCGCCCTCAAGAGACCCAGTACTTC.

The chain recombines TRBV12-3 or TRBV12-4 with TRBJ2-4; no definite D call. Between the trimmed V and J ends, which lost 5 bases and 0 bases, there was a span of 26 bases. The CDR3 length is 20 residues. The CDR3 here is CASSPMRFLERHLAKNIQYF. The DNA for the CDR3 is TGTGCCAGCAGTCCAATGCGGTTTTTGGAACGGCACCTAGCCAAAAACATTCAGTACTTC.

This clonotype was recorded many times. The J gene is TRBJ2-1, the V gene TRBV28; 7 bases agree with TRBD2. Trimming at V came to 6 bases and at J to 7 bases, leaving 15 bases not matched to a gene. CDR1 is MDHEN and CDR2 is SYDVKM in the germline V gene. The CDR3 is made up of 16 amino acids. The CDR3 reads CASSPLGGGRKNEQFF. CDR3 sequence (DNA): TGTGCCAGCAGCCCCCTCGGGGGAGGGCGAAAAAATGAGCAGTTCTTC.

The rearrangement uses TRBV7-2 and TRBJ1-2; no reliable D call. CDR3 length: 15 residues. V was shortened by 0 bases and J by 1 base, with 9 bases between the two germline ends. The germline V gene encodes CDR1 SGHTA and CDR2 FQGNSA. The CDR3 region is CASSLAPSYNYGYTF. In DNA form, the CDR3 reads TGTGCCAGCAGCTTAGCCCCGAGCTATAACTATGGCTACACCTTC.

This chain joins TRBV7-9 and TRBJ2-7, with 10 nucleotides matching TRBD1. V trimming: 5 bases; J trimming: 4 bases; junction bases outside the gene matches: 5. This CDR3 spans 14 amino acids. Germline CDR1 reads SEHNR; CDR2 reads FQNEAQ (reference sequence). CDR3 nucleotides: TGTGCCAGCAGCCACCGGGACAGGGGTTACGAGCAGTACTTC. It is translated as CASSHRDRGYEQYF.

This clonotype was picked up a small number of times. This sequence joins TRBV4-3 and TRBJ2-7; 11 bases agree with TRBD2. The closer fit of TRBJ2-5 to the DNA end suggests the J call may be wrong. The CDR3 contains 17 residues. Per germline, CDR1 LGHNA and CDR2 YSLEER. The CDR3 DNA follows: TGCGCCAGCAGCCAAGGCAATGTAGCGGGAGGGATGGAGACCCAGTACTTC. Protein sequence: CASSQGNVAGGMETQYF.

V usage is TRBV10-3 and J usage is TRBJ2-3; perhaps TRBD2 as D (5 bases). The CDR3 consists of 14 residues. Germline V gene lookup returns CDR1 ENHRY and CDR2 SYGVKD. Deletions cut 10 bases from V and 0 bases from J, with 14 bases between. CDR3 bases: TGTGCCAGCCGTCCTGGGAGTAGCACAGATACGCAGTATTTT. Residues: CASRPGSSTDTQYF.

This clonotype was counted between two and nine times. This chain links TRBV6-4 with TRBJ2-3; D is perhaps TRBD1 (5 bases). This CDR3 has 14 residues. From germline, CDR1 is MRHNA and CDR2 SNTAGT. The V end lost 2 bases, the J end lost 3 bases, and 9 bases lay between the germline ends. The CDR3 DNA reads TGTGCCAGCAGTGACGGCAGGGTGACAGATACGCAGTATTTT. Translation: CASSDGRVTDTQYF.

Concerning this clonotype: One end of the junction is discordant with germline, which a read error may explain. The gene calls are TRBV7-2 and TRBJ1-1, with D perhaps TRBD1 (5 bases). CDR1 is SGHTA, CDR2 FQGNSA, per germline. The CDR3 is made up of 14 amino acids. The CDR3 sequence: CASSPPQGSTKAFF. The CDR3 DNA sequence: TGTGCCAGCAGCCCCCCTCAGGGAAGCACTAAAGCTTTCTTT.

The chain recombines TRBV6-5 with TRBJ2-6, with TRBD1 identical over 12 bases. The CDR3 consists of 17 residues. V trimming: 4 bases; J trimming: 3 bases; junction bases outside the gene matches: 4. Germline V gene sequence: CDR1 MNHEY, CDR2 SVGAGI. In DNA, the CDR3 is TGTGCCAGCAGTTCCCGGGACAGGGGGCGTGGGGCCAACGTCCTGACTTTC. Residues: CASSSRDRGRGANVLTF.

The gene calls are TRBV9 and TRBJ1-1; a possible D gene is TRBD1 (6 bases). CDR1 and CDR2 (germline): SGDLS, YYNGEE. V lost 3 bases, J lost 2 bases, and 17 bases lay in between. The CDR3 is 16 residues long. The CDR3 protein is CASSARFAGGNTEAFF. CDR3 DNA sequence: TGTGCCAGCAGCGCCCGGTTCGCGGGGGGCAACACTGAAGCTTTCTTT.

This clonotype has only a few counts. V gene TRBV5-1 combines with J gene TRBJ2-1, with a possible D match to TRBD1 (5 bases). In germline, CDR1 is SGHRS, CDR2 YFSETQ. The CDR3 contains 16 residues. V shed 0 bases and J shed 7 bases, with 17 bases lying between them. The CDR3 region is CASSLAVGQGRNEQFF. DNA for the CDR3: TGCGCCAGCAGCTTGGCCGTGGGGCAGGGAAGGAATGAGCAGTTCTTC.

This clonotype came up a few times. This chain joins TRBV12-3 or TRBV12-4 and TRBJ2-4; 7 positions agree with TRBD2. The CDR3 extends over 14 amino acids. The trim removed 6 bases at V and 13 bases at J, leaving 15 bases unmatched. CDR3 in DNA: TGTGCCAGCAGGGCAGTAGCGGGCCTTGGAAAGCAGTACTTC. This translates into CASRAVAGLGKQYF.

A few counts support this clonotype. The CDR3 spells CSGLAGRSSYNEQFF. The DNA for the CDR3 is TGCAGTGGACTAGCGGGACGAAGCTCCTACAATGAGCAGTTCTTC. V usage is TRBV20-1 and J usage is TRBJ2-1, with 11 bases lining up with TRBD2. The germline V gene has CDR1 DFQATT and CDR2 SNEGSKA (reference sequence). The CDR3 is 15 amino acids. With V trimmed by 7 bases and J by 0 bases, 5 bases remained unmatched.

In this sample, this clonotype turned up a few times. The V gene is TRBV3-1, the J gene TRBJ2-7; TRBD2 is a possible D gene (6 bases). Germline V gene sequence: CDR1 LGHDT, CDR2 YNNKEL (reference sequence). The CDR3 sequence is 15 residues long. V lost 4 bases to trimming and J lost 0 bases, with 13 bases between them. The CDR3 region is CASSLFPGDSYEQYF. The CDR3 DNA sequence: TGTGCCAGCAGCCTGTTCCCGGGAGACTCCTACGAGCAGTACTTC.

This chain uses TRBV6-6 with TRBJ2-5, with 8 bases that match TRBD2. The CDR3 is 15 residues long. Germline values: CDR1 MNHNY, CDR2 SVGAGI (reference sequence). V lost 6 bases and J lost 5; bases outside the gene matches: 11. The CDR3 DNA reads TGTGCCAGCAGCCCCAGCGGGAGAGGGACGGAGACCCAGTACTTC. Protein sequence: CASSPSGRGTETQYF.

The V call is TRBV7-9, the J call TRBJ2-7; the D gene is possibly TRBD2 (6 bases). CDR1 and CDR2 from the germline V gene are SEHNR and FQNEAQ (reference sequence). V dropped 5 bases and J dropped 4 bases, with 18 bases sitting between them. The CDR3 spans 15 residues. Here the CDR3 DNA reads TGTGCCAGCAGCCCCCCAGCGGGCACCATATACGAGCAGTACTTC. This codes for CASSPPAGTIYEQYF. The full variable domain, rest sourced from reference TRBV7-9 and TRBJ2-7, is DTGVSQNPRHKITKRGQNVTFRCDPISEHNRLYWYRQTLGQGPEFLTYFQNEAQLEKSRLLSDRFSAERPKGSFSTLEIQRTEQGDSAMYLCASSPPAGTIYEQYFGPGTRLTVT.

This clonotype was picked up a small number of times. V gene TRBV6-5 combines with J gene TRBJ2-1; 9 bases are a match to TRBD2. Germline loops: CDR1 MNHEY, CDR2 SVGAGI. The CDR3 totals 14 residues. V lost 5 bases and J lost 11; bases outside the gene matches: 10. The CDR3 region has the DNA TGTGCCAGCAGTGAGGGGACTAGCTGGGGCAAGCAGTTCTTC. Residues: CASSEGTSWGKQFF.